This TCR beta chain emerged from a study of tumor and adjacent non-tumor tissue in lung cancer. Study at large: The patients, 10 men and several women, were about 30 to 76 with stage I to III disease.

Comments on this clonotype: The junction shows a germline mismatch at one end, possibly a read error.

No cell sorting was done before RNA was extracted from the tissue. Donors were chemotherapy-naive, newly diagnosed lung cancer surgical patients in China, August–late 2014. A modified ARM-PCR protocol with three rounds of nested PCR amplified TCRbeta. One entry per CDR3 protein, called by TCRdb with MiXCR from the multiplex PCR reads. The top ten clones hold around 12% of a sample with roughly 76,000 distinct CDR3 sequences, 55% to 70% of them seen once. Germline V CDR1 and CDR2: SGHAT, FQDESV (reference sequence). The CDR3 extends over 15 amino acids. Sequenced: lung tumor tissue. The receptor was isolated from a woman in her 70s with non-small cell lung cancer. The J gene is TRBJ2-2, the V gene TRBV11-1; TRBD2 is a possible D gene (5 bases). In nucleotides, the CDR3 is TGTGCCATCAGCTTAGAGAGCGGTTACACCAGGGAGCTGTTTTTT. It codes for CAISLESGYTRELFF.